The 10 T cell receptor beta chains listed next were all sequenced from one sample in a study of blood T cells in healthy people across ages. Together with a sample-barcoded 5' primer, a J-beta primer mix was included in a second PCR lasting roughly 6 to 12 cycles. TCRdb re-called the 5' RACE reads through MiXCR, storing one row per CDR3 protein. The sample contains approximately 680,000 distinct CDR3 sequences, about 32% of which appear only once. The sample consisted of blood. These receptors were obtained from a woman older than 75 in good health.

CDR3 loop: CASEEAGGRNPRAQYF. CDR3 nucleotide sequence: TGTGCCAGCGAAGAAGCGGGGGGCCGTAATCCAAGGGCGCAGTATTTT. This sequence joins TRBV2 and TRBJ2-3; 9 nucleotides agree with TRBD2. The junction had 19 bases not matched to a gene; V was cut back by 8 bases and J by 10 bases. CDR1 and CDR2 (germline): SNHLY, FYNNEI. This CDR3 contains 16 residues.

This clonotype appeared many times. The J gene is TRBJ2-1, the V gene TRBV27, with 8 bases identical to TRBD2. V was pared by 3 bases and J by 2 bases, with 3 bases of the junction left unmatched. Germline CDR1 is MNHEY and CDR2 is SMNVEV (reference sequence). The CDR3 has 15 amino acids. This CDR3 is CASSFGRGAYNEQFF. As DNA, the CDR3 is TGTGCCAGCAGTTTTGGGCGGGGGGCCTACAATGAGCAGTTCTTC.

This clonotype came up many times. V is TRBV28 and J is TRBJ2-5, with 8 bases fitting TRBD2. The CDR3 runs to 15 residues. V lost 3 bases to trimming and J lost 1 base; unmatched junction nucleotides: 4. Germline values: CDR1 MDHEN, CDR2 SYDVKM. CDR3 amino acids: CASSFLGLAQETQYF. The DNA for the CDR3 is TGTGCCAGCAGTTTCCTAGGACTAGCCCAAGAGACCCAGTACTTC. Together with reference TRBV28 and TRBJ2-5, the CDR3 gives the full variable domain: DVKVTQSSRYLVKRTGEKVFLECVQDMDHENMFWYRQDPGLGLRLIYFSYDVKMKEKGDIPEGYSVSREKKERFSLILESASTNQTSMYLCASSFLGLAQETQYFGPGTRLLVL.

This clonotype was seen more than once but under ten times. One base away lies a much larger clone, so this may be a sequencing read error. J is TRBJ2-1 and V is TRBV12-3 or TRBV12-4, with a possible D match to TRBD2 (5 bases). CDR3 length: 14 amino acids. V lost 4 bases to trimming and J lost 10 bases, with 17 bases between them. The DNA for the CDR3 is TGTGCCAGCAGTTGCCCTCGCAATGGAGGAGAGCAGTTCTTC. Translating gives CASSCPRNGGEQFF.

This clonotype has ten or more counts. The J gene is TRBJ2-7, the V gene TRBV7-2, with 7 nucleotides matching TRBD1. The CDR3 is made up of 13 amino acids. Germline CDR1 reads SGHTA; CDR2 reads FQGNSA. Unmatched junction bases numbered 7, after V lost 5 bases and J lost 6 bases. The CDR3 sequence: CASSATGVGEQYF. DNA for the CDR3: TGTGCCAGCAGCGCCACAGGGGTTGGCGAGCAGTACTTC.

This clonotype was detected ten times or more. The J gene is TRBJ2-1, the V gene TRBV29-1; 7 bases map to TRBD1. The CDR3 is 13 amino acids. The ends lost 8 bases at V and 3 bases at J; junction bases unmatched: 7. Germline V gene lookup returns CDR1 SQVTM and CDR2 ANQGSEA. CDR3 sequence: CSFWDSLYNEQFF. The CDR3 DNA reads TGCAGCTTCTGGGACAGCCTCTACAATGAGCAGTTCTTC.

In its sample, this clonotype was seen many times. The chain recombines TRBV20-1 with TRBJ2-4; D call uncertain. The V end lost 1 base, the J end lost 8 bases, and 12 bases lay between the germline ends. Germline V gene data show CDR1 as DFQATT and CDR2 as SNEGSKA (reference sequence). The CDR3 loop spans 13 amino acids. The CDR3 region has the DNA TGCAGTGCTAGAGGGCCCGGTGGTTACATTCAGTACTTC. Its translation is CSARGPGGYIQYF.

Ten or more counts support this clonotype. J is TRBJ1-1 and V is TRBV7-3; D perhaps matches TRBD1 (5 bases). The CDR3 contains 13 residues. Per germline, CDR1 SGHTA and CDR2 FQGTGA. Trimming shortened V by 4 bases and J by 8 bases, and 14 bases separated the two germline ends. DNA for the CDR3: TGTGCCAGCAGCTCTGGGACGGGTGGGGAAGCTTTCTTT. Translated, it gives CASSSGTGGEAFF.

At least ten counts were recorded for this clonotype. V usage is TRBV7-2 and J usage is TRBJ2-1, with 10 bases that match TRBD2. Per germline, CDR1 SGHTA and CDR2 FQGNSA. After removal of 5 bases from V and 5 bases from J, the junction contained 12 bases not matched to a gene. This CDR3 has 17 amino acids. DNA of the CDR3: TGTGCCAGCAGCCGAACCCCGCTAGCGGGGGTGAACAATGAGCAGTTCTTC. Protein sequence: CASSRTPLAGVNNEQFF.

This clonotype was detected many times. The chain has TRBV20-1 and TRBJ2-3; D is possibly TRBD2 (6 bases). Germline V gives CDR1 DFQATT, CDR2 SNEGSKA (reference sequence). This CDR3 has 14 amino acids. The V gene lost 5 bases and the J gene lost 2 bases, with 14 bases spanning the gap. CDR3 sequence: CSAGGTGLTDTQYF. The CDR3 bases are TGCAGTGCTGGGGGGACTGGTCTCACAGATACGCAGTATTTT.